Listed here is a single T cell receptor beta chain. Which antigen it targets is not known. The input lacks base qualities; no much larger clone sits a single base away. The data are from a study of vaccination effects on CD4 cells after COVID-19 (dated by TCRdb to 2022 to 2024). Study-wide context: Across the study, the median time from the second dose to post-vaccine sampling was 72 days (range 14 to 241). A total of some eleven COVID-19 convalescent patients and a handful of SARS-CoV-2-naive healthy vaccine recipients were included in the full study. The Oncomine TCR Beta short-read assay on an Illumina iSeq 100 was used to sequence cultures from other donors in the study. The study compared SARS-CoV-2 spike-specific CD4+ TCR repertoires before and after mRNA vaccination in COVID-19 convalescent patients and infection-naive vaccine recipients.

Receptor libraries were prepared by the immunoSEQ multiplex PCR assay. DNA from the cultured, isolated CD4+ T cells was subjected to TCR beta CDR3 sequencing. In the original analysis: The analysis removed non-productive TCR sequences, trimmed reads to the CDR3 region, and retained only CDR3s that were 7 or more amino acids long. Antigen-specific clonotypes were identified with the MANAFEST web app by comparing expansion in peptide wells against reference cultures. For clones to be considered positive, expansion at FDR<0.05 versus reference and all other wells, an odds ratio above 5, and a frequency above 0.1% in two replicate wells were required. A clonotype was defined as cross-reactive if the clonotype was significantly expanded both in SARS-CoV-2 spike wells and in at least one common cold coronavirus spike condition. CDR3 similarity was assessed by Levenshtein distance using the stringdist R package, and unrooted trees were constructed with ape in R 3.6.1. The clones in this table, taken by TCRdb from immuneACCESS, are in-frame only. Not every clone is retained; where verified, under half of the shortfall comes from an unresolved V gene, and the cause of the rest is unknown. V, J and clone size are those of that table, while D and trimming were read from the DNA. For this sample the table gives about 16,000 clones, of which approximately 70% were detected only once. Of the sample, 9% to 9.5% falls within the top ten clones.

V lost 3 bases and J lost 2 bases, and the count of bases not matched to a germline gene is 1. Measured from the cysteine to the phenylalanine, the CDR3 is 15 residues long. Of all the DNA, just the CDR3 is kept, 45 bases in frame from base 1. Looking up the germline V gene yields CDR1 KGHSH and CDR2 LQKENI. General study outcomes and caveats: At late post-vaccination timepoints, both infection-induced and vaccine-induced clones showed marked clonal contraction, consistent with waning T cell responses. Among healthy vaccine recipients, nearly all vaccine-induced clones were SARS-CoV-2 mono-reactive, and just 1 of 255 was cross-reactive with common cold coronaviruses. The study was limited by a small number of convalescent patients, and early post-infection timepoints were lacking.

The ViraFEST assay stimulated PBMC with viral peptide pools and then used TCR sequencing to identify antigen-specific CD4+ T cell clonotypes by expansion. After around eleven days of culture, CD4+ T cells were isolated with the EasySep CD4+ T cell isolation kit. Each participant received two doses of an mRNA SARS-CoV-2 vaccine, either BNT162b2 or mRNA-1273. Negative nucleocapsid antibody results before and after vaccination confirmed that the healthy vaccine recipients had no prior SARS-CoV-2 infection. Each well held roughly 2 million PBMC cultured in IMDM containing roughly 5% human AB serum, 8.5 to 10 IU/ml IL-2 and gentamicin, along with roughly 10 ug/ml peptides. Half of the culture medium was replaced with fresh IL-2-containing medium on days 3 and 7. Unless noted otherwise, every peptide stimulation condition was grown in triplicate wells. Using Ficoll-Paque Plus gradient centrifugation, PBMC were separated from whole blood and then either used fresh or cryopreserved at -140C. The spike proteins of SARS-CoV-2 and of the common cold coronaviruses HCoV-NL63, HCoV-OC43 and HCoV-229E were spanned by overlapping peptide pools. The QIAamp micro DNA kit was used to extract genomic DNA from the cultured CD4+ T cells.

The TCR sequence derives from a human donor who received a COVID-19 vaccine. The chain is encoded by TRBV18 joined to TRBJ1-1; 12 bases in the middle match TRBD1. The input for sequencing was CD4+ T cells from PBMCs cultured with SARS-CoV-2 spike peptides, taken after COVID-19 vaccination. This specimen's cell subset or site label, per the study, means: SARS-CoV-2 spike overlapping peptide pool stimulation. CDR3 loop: CASSPGQGANTEAFF. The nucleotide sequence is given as TGTGCCAGCTCACCGGGACAGGGGGCAAACACTGAAGCTTTCTTT.